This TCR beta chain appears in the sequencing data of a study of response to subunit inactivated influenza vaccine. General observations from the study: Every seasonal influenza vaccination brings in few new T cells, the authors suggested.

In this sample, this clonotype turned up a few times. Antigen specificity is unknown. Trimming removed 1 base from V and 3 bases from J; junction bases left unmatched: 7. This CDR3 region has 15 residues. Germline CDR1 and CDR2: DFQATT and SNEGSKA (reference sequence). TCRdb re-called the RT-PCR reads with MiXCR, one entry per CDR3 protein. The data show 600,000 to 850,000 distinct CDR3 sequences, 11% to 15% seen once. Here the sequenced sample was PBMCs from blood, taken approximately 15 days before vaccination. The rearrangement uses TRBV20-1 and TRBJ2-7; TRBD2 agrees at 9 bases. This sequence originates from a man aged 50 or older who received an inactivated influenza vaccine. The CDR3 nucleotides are TGCAGTGCTAGAGGCCTAGCGGGATCTGGCTACGAGCAGTACTTC. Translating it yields CSARGLAGSGYEQYF.